Below, 10 T cell receptor beta chains from the same sample are listed, as sequenced in a study of cytomegalovirus exposure and HLA in healthy donors. The primer mix had 60 Vbeta and 13 Jbeta primers. TCRdb's table, derived via immunoSEQ multiplex PCR, lists solely in-frame clones and lacks some. The sample shows approximately 100,000 clones, 55% to 80% of them seen only once. The sequencing sample was made of PBMCs. Every receptor here comes from a female donor in good health and CMV-seronegative.

The gene calls are TRBV7-9 and TRBJ2-2; 10 bases map to TRBD2. Germline-derived CDR1 and CDR2 are SEHNR and FQNEAQ (reference sequence). This CDR3 has 16 residues. Trimming took 5 bases from V and 5 from J; bases not matched to a gene: 8. The CDR3 DNA is TGTGCCAGCAGCCCGGGACTAGCGATTGGTACCGGGGAGCTGTTTTTT. It codes for CASSPGLAIGTGELFF.

Written as DNA, the CDR3 is TGCGCCAGCAGCCAAGATAGGAAAGGGAGACCCGGGGCCAACGTCCTGACTTTC. It encodes CASSQDRKGRPGANVLTF. V usage is TRBV4-1 and J usage is TRBJ2-6; a weak D match, TRBD2 (5 bases). The CDR3 is 18 residues long. The V gene lost 0 bases and the J gene lost 4 bases, with 16 bases spanning the gap. The V gene's germline CDR1 is MGHRA and CDR2 YSYEKL.

The CDR3 spells CAWVRGQNYGYTF. DNA for the CDR3: TGTGCCTGGGTCAGGGGACAGAACTATGGCTACACCTTC. The V and J genes are TRBV30 and TRBJ1-2, with TRBD1 matching over 7 bases. Trimming at V came to 5 bases and at J to 2 bases, leaving 5 bases not matched to a gene. In germline, CDR1 is GTSNPN, CDR2 SVGIG (reference sequence). The CDR3 is 13 amino acids. The variable domain in full, completed from reference TRBV30 and TRBJ1-2, reads SQTIHQWPATLVQPVGSPLSLECTVEGTSNPNLYWYRQAAGRGLQLLFYSVGIGQISSEVPQNLSASRPQDRQFILSSKKLLLSDSGFYLCAWVRGQNYGYTFGSGTRLTVV.

The chain carries TRBV19 and TRBJ1-2; TRBD1 matches 7 bases. V lost 4 bases and J lost 0; bases outside the gene matches: 5. Germline loops: CDR1 LNHDA, CDR2 SQIVND (reference sequence). CDR3 length: 15 amino acids. The DNA of the CDR3 is TGTGCCAGTAGTAGGGGACAGTTAGCTAACTATGGCTACACCTTC. As protein: CASSRGQLANYGYTF.

V is TRBV28 and J is TRBJ2-7; tentatively, D is TRBD2 (5 bases). Trimming removed 6 bases from V and 1 base from J, with 16 bases in between. This CDR3 has 15 amino acids. Looked up from germline, CDR1 is MDHEN and CDR2 is SYDVKM. CDR3 region: CASRVVDGDSYEQYF. The CDR3 DNA reads TGTGCCAGCAGGGTTGTCGACGGGGATTCCTACGAGCAGTACTTC.

The V gene is TRBV28, the J gene TRBJ1-5, with TRBD1 as a possible D gene (5 bases). Trimming pared 4 bases from V and 3 bases from J, leaving 10 bases between. The length of the CDR3 is 14 residues. Germline V CDR1 and CDR2: MDHEN, SYDVKM. In nucleotides, the CDR3 is TGTGCCAGCAGTTCGCGGACACACAATCAGCCCCAGCATTTT. This translates into CASSSRTHNQPQHF.

The V gene is TRBV7-2, the J gene TRBJ1-5; 8 bases are shared with TRBD1. Losses at the gene ends were 5 bases for V and 6 bases for J; bases not matched to a gene: 9. The germline gives CDR1 SGHTA, CDR2 FQGNSA. The CDR3 sequence is 15 residues long. The CDR3 DNA sequence: TGTGCCAGCAGCCCAACAGGGGGGGTGGGTCAGCCCCAGCATTTT. It yields the protein CASSPTGGVGQPQHF.

The chain couples TRBV11-2 to TRBJ2-2; 9 bases align to TRBD1. Germline assignment: CDR1 SGHAT and CDR2 FQNNGV. V gave up 3 bases and J gave up 3 bases; unmatched junction bases: 2. The CDR3 has 15 amino acids. CDR3 in DNA: TGTGCCAGCAGCTTCGACAGGGGGTACACCGGGGAGCTGTTTTTT. It yields the protein CASSFDRGYTGELFF.

The table lists this clone with a few counts. The same CDR3 is also encoded by other DNA sequences in this sample. The rearrangement uses TRBV7-2 and TRBJ1-1; no firm D call. Trimming took 1 base from V and 1 from J, leaving 4 bases between them. This CDR3 region has 13 residues. CDR1 is SGHTA, CDR2 FQGNSA, per germline. CDR3 residues: CASSLGANTEAFF. The CDR3 DNA reads as TGTGCCAGCAGCTTAGGGGCGAACACTGAAGCTTTCTTT.

The genes are TRBV6-1 and TRBJ2-7; TRBD1 agrees at 8 bases. The germline V gene encodes CDR1 MNHNS and CDR2 SASEGT. The CDR3 is made up of 14 amino acids. The V and J ends lost 8 bases and 0 bases, in that order; junction bases with no gene match: 6. The CDR3 DNA reads TGTGCCAGCTCGCAGGGGGCTAGCTCCTACGAGCAGTACTTC. It yields the protein CASSQGASSYEQYF.